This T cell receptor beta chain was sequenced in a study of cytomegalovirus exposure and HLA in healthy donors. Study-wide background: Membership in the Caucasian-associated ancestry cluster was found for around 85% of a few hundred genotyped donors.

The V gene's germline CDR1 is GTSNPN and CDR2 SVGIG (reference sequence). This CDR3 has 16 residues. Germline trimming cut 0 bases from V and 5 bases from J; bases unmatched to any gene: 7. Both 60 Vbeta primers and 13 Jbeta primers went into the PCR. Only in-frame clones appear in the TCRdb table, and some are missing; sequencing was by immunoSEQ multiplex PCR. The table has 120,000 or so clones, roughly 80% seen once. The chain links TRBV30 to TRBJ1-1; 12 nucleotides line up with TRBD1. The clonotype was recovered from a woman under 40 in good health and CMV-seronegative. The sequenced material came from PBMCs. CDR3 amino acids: CAWSVQGQGAKTEAFF. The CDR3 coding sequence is TGTGCCTGGAGTGTACAGGGACAGGGGGCGAAAACTGAAGCTTTCTTT.